This T cell receptor beta chain was identified during a study of blood T cell repertoires in COVID-19. There are a few counts of this clone. The CDR3 runs to 16 residues. Germline CDR1 is SGHDN and CDR2 is FVKESK. After removal of 1 base from V and 8 bases from J, the junction contained 8 bases not matched to a gene. Using immunoSEQ multiplex PCR, the repertoire was profiled, and TCRdb retains in-frame clones only, with some absent. The sample comprises 120,000 or so clones, roughly 82% of which are singletons, and around an eighth rests with the top ten. Material for sequencing was peripheral blood. The chain couples TRBV14 to TRBJ1-4, with 9 bases that match TRBD1. The clonotype comes from a human donor in a cohort sampled during active COVID-19. CDR3 bases: TGTGCCAGCAGCCAAGGGGCGACAGGGGGTCGGGAAAAACTGTTTTTT. Protein sequence: CASSQGATGGREKLFF. Full variable domain (outside the CDR3, taken from reference TRBV14 and TRBJ1-4): EAGVTQFPSHSVIEKGQTVTLRCDPISGHDNLYWYRRVMGKEIKFLLHFVKESKQDESGMPNNRFLAERTGGTYSTLKVQPAELEDSGVYFCASSQGATGGREKLFFGSGTQLSVL.